This TCR beta chain was documented in a study of shared clonotypes between healthy human individuals. About the study: Donors had three CD4 naive, three CD4 memory, two CD8 naive and one CD8 memory plate apiece. The study, taken as a whole, reports: Few donors restricted represented genetic and exposure-history diversity. Among the subsets, naive ones generally showed larger estimated richness than memory ones.

Authors' data handling: ImmunoSEQ junction-only sequences lacked quality scores, so their filtering differed. Sequenced by immunoSEQ multiplex PCR; TCRdb stores in-frame clones only, minus some. From that table come the V and J calls and clone size; the DNA was used to work out D and trimming. The table records 1 million to 1.3 million clones, about 84% of them present only once. Worth noting for this clone: What it binds is not known.

Trimming left V 7 bases short and J 3 bases short, with 9 bases between. Germline-derived CDR1 and CDR2 are SNHLY and FYNNEI. CDR3 length equals 12 residues. The receptor was derived from a man between 18 and 29 years old in good health. Some clones in this sample may be carry-over from other donors' samples. The chain combines TRBV2 with TRBJ1-1; D not resolved. The sample was memory CD4+ T cells from PBMCs. Subset given: CD45RA-negative fraction. The CDR3 coding sequence is TGTGCCAGCATGGGGATACACACTGAAGCTTTCTTT. Its protein is CASMGIHTEAFF.